This T cell receptor (beta chain) derives from a study of blood T cell repertoires in COVID-19. In the authors' methods: How many nucleated cells were present was estimated from reference gene primer amplification. Using immunoSEQ multiplex PCR, the repertoire was profiled, and TCRdb retains in-frame clones only, with some absent. Clone size and the V and J calls come from that table; the DNA yielded D and trimming. The data hold about 490,000 clones, with 70% to 90% observed a single time. The CDR3 totals 12 residues. Trimming pared 2 bases from V and 6 bases from J, leaving 8 bases between. This receptor was obtained from a human donor in a cohort sampled during active COVID-19. The chain combines TRBV12-3 or TRBV12-4 with TRBJ2-7, with D maybe TRBD1 (5 bases). The sequencing input was peripheral blood. The CDR3 DNA sequence: TGTGCCAGCAGTTTACAGGGTGCCGAGCAGTACTTC. Translating gives CASSLQGAEQYF.